This T cell receptor beta chain was captured in a study of tumor-infiltrating lymphocytes in primary liver carcinoma. For the study at large: The number of productive TCRbeta reads per sample ranged from roughly 3.65 to 7.5 million and was similar across tissue types. Study-wide results and caveats: Top-250-clone fractions were significantly higher in tumors than in blood (p = 0.039).

This clonotype was seen once. No antigen is known for it. Germline and junction disagree at one end, which may indicate a read error. Unsorted bulk tissue (roughly 19-31 mg) underwent RNA and DNA co-extraction. From around 530 ng of total RNA, TCR beta-specific cDNA was reverse-transcribed using a constant-region primer. Three nested multiplex PCR rounds, a slightly modified ARM-PCR method, built the TCR beta libraries. Two initial PCR rounds of ten to eleven cycles each paired TRBV1-TRBV30 forward primers with a C-beta reverse primer. TCRdb analysed the multiplex PCR reads with MiXCR anew, one entry per CDR3 protein. This sample has 150,000 to 200,000 distinct CDR3 sequences, with around four fifths found just once. Germline V gives CDR1 SQVTM, CDR2 ANQGSEA. This CDR3 has 13 amino acids.

The TCR originated in a man aged 35 to 55 with primary liver carcinoma and hepatitis B virus infection. Sequencing was done on a sample of tumor tissue from primary liver carcinoma. This chain connects TRBV29-1 to TRBJ2-7, with 7 bases lining up with TRBD2. Written as DNA, the CDR3 is TGCAACGTAACCGAGACGGGGAGGGGAGAGCAATACTTC. Its protein is CNVTETGRGEQYF.